Below, one T cell receptor beta chain is given with its context. This sample was taken from a study of blood T cell repertoires in COVID-19. Overall study context: Samples came from the United States, Italy and Spain, spanning acute and convalescent COVID-19. In each case, the material was cDNA or gDNA derived from T cells, B-cell-depleted T cells, or PBMCs.

This table comes from immunoSEQ multiplex PCR, and its TCRdb copy is limited to in-frame clones, with some not included. The data show 160,000 or so clones, with roughly nine tenths seen just once and approximately 2.9% held by the top ten. The sequence was obtained from a man between 60 and 75 years old with acute or convalescent COVID-19. Source material: peripheral blood.

The CDR3 DNA reads as TGTGCCAGCAGCTTTACATGGCGGATTAGGAGCTCCTATAATTCACCCCTCCACTTT. It specifies CASSFTWRIRSSYNSPLHF. The chain combines TRBV5-8 with TRBJ1-6; no reliable D call. Germline loops: CDR1 SGHTS, CDR2 YDEGEE. Trimming stripped 2 bases from V and 0 bases from J, with 18 bases between. The CDR3 consists of 19 residues.